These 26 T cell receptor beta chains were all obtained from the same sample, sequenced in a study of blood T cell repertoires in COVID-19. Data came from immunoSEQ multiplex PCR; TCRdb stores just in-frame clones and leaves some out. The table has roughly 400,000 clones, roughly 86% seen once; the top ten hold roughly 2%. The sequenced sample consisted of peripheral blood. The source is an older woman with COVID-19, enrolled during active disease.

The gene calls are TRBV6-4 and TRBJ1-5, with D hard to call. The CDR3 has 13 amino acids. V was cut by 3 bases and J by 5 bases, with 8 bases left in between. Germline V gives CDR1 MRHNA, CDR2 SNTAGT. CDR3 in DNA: TGTGCCAGCAGTGAGGGCAGTCATCAGCCCCAGCATTTT. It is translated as CASSEGSHQPQHF.

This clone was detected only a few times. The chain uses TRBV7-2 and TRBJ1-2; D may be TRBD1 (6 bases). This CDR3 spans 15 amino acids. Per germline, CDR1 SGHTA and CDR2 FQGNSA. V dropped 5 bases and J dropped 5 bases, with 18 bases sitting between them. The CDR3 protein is CASSPRLGGLYGYTF. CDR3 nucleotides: TGTGCCAGCAGCCCCAGGCTAGGGGGTCTTTATGGCTACACCTTC. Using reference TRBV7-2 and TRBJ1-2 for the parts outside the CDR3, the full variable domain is GAGVSQSPSNKVTEKGKDVELRCDPISGHTALYWYRQSLGQGLEFLIYFQGNSAPDKSGLPSDRFSAERTGGSVSTLTIQRTQQEDSAVYLCASSPRLGGLYGYTFGSGTRLTVV.

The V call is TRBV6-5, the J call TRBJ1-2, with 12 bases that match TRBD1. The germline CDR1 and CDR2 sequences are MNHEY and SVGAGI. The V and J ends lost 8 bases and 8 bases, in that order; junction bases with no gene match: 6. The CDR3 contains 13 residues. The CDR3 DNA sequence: TGTGCCAGCCGGGACAGGGGGCTCGGGGGCTACACCTTC. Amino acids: CASRDRGLGGYTF.

The CDR3 reads CASRRGAPTYNEQFF. The CDR3 region has the DNA TGTGCCAGCAGGCGGGGGGCTCCAACCTACAATGAGCAGTTCTTC. V gene TRBV2 combines with J gene TRBJ2-1, with TRBD2 matching over 8 bases. This CDR3 has 15 amino acids. Trimming at V came to 6 bases and at J to 2 bases, leaving 6 bases not matched to a gene. Per germline, CDR1 SNHLY and CDR2 FYNNEI.

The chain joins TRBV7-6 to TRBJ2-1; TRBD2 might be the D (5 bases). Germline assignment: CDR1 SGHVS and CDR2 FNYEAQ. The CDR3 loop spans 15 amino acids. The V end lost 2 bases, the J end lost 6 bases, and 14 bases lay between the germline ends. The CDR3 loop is CASSLIASSGNEQFF. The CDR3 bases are TGTGCCAGCAGCTTAATCGCTAGCTCGGGCAATGAGCAGTTCTTC.

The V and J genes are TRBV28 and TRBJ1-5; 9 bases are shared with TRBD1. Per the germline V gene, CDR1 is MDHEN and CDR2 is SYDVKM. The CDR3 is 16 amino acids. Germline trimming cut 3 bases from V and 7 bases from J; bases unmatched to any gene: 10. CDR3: CASSFLQGASWQPQHF. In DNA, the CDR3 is TGTGCCAGCAGTTTCTTACAGGGGGCTAGTTGGCAGCCCCAGCATTTT.

The CDR3 is CAWRGLAGTQYF. CDR3 in DNA: TGTGCCTGGAGGGGGCTAGCGGGGACCCAGTACTTC. V is TRBV30 and J is TRBJ2-5, with 8 positions matching TRBD2. The CDR3 has 12 amino acids. Germline trimming cut 3 bases from V and 7 bases from J; bases unmatched to any gene: 4. CDR1 and CDR2 (germline): GTSNPN, SVGIG (reference sequence).

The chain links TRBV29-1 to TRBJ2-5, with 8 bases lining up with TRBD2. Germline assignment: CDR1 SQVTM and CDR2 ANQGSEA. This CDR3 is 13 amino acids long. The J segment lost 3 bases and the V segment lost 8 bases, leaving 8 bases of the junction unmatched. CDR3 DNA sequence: TGCAGCATAATATCCGGGGGGGAAGAGACCCAGTACTTC. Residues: CSIISGGEETQYF.

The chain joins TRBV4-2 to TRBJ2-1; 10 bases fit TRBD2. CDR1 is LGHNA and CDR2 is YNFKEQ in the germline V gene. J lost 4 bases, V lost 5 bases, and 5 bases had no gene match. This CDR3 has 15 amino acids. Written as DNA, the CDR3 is TGTGCCAGCAGCTCCAGCGGGGGGGCGTACAATGAGCAGTTCTTC. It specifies CASSSSGGAYNEQFF.

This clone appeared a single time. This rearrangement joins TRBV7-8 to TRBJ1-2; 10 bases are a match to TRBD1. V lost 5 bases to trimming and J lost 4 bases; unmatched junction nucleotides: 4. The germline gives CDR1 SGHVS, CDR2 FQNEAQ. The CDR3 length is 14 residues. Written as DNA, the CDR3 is TGTGCCAGCAGCCCGCGGACAGGGGGCTATGGCTACACCTTC. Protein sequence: CASSPRTGGYGYTF.

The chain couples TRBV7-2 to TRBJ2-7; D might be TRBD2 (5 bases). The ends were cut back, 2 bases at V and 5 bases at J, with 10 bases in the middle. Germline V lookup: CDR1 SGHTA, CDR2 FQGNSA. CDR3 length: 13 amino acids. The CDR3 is CASSLLAAHEQYF. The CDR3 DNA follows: TGTGCCAGCAGCTTACTAGCTGCCCACGAGCAGTACTTC.

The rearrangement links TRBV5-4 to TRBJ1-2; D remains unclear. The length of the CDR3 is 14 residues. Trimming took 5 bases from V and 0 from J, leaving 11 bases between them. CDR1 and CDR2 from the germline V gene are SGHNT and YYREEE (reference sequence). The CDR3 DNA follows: TGTGCCAGCAGTGGACTGGGAGCTAACTATGGCTACACCTTC. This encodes CASSGLGANYGYTF.

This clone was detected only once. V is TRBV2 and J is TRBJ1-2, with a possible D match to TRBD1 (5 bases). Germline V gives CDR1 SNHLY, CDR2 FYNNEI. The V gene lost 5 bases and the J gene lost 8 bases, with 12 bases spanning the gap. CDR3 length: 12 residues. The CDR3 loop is CASSLGARGYTF. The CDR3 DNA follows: TGTGCCAGCAGTCTAGGGGCGCGCGGCTACACCTTC.

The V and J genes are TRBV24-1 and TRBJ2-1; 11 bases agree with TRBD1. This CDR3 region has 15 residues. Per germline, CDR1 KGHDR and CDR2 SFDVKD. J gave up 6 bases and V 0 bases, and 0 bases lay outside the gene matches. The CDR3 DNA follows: TGTGCCACCAGTGATTTGGGGACAGGGGGCAATGAGCAGTTCTTC. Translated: CATSDLGTGGNEQFF.

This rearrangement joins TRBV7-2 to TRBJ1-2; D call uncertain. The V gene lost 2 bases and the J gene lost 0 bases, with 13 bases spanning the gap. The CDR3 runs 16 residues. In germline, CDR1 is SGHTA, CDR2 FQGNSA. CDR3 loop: CASSLQSQVTNYGYTF. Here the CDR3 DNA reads TGTGCCAGCAGCTTACAATCTCAGGTCACTAACTATGGCTACACCTTC.

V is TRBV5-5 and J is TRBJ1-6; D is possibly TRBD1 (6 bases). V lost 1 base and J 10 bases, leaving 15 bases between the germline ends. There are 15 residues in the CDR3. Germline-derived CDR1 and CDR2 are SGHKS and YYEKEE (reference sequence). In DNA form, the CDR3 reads TGTGCCAGCAGCTTGCAGGGGAATGTCGGATCACCCCTCCACTTT. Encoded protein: CASSLQGNVGSPLHF. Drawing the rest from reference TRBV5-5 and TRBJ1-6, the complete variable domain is DAGVTQSPTHLIKTRGQQVTLRCSPISGHKSVSWYQQVLGQGPQFIFQYYEKEERGRGNFPDRFSARQFPNYSSELNVNALLLGDSALYLCASSLQGNVGSPLHFGNGTRLTVT.

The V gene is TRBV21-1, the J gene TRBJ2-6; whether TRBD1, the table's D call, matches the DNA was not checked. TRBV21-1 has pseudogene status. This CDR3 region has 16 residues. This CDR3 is CASSNTDSSGANVLTF. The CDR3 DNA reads TGTGCCAGCAGCAACACAGATTCCTCTGGGGCCAACGTCCTGACTTTC.

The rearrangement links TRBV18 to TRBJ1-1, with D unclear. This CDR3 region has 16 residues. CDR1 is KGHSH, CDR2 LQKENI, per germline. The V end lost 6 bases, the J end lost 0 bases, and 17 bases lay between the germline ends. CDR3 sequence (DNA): TGTGCCAGCTCGCCCGGGGTTGCAGGAATGAACACTGAAGCTTTCTTT. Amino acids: CASSPGVAGMNTEAFF.

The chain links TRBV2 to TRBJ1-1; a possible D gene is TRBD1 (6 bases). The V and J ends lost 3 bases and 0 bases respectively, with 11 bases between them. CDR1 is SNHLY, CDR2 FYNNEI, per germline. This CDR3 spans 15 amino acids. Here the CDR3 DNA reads TGTGCCAGCAGTGATCTGGACAGCCTGAACACTGAAGCTTTCTTT. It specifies CASSDLDSLNTEAFF. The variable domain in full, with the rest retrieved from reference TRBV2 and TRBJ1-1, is EPEVTQTPSHQVTQMGQEVILRCVPISNHLYFYWYRQILGQKVEFLVSFYNNEISEKSEIFDDQFSVERPDGSNFTLKIRSTKLEDSAMYFCASSDLDSLNTEAFFGQGTRLTVV.

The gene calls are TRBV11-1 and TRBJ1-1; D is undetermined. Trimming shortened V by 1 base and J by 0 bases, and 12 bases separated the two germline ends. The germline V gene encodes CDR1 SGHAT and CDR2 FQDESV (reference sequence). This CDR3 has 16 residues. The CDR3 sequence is CASSLGQNLMNTEAFF. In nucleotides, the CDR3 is TGTGCCAGCAGCTTAGGGCAGAACCTCATGAACACTGAAGCTTTCTTT.

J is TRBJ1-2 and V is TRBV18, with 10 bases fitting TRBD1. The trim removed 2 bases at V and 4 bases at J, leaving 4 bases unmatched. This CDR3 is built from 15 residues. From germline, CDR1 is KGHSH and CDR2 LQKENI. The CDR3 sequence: CASSPMGQGTYGYTF. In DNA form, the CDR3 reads TGTGCCAGCTCACCAATGGGACAGGGGACCTATGGCTACACCTTC.

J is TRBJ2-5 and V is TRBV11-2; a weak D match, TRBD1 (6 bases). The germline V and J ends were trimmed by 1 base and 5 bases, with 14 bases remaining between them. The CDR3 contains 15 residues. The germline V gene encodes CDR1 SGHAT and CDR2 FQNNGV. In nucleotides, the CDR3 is TGTGCCAGCAGCTTAGTGACAGGCTTCATGGAGACCCAGTACTTC. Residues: CASSLVTGFMETQYF.

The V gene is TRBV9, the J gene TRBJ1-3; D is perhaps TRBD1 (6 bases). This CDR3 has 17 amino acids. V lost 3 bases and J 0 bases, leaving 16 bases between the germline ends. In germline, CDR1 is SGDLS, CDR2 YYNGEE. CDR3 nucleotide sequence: TGTGCCAGCAGCGGTAGTGGGGGCCCTATCTCTGGAAACACCATATATTTT. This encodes CASSGSGGPISGNTIYF.

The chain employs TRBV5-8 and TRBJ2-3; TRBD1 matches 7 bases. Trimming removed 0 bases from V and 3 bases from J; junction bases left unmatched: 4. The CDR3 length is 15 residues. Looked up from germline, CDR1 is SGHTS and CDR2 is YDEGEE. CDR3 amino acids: CASSLEGQRTDTQYF. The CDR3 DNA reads TGTGCCAGCAGCTTGGAGGGACAGAGAACAGATACGCAGTATTTT.

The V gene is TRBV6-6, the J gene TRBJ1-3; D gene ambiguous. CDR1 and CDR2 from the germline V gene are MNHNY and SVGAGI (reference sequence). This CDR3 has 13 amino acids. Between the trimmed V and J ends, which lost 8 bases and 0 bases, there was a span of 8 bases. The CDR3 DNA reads TGTGCCAGCCAGGCGCACTCTGGAAACACCATATATTTT. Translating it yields CASQAHSGNTIYF.

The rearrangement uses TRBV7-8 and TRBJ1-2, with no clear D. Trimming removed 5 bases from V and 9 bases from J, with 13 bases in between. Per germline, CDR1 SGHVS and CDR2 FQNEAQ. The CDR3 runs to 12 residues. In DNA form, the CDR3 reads TGTGCCAGCAGCCTCAGCGGTACGAGCTACACCTTC. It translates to CASSLSGTSYTF.